This is a list of T cell receptor beta chains from one sample in a study of T-cell reconstitution after alpha-beta-depleted transplantation in children. TCRdb reprocessed the PCR reads via MiXCR and lists one record per CDR3 protein. The data show 500,000 to 600,000 distinct CDR3 sequences, over 25% seen once. Sequenced material: PBMCs, taken before TCRalphabeta/CD19-depleted stem cell transplant. These receptor sequences come from a boy under two years old with Wiskott-Aldrich syndrome, due to receive a stem cell transplant. The CDR3 runs from the conserved cysteine through the conserved F or W. D genes are given only for firm matches. Not every row has a clone size; where given, it reads once, few, many or a size class.

v_call	clone_size	d_call	j_call	cdr3_aa	cdr3_nt
TRBV20-1	few	.	TRBJ2-1	CSAPKRSSYNEQFF	TGCAGTGCTCCTAAGCGGAGCTCCTACAATGAGCAGTTCTTC
TRBV5-1	few	.	TRBJ1-5	CASAGVPGNQPQHF	TGCGCCAGCGCCGGGGTACCGGGAAATCAGCCCCAGCATTTT
TRBV12-3/TRBV12-4	.	.	TRBJ2-3	CASSLSFYTDTQYF	TGTGCCAGCAGTTTGTCTTTCTACACAGATACGCAGTATTTT
TRBV7-2	few	TRBD2	TRBJ2-3	CASSTGLAVSLYF	TGTGCCAGCAGCACGGGACTAGCGGTCTCCCTGTATTTT
TRBV30	.	.	TRBJ2-7	CAWSVSHVYEQYF	TGTGCCTGGAGTGTGAGTCACGTCTACGAGCAGTACTTC
TRBV5-1	.	.	TRBJ1-1	CASSSEGLFDTEAFF	TGCGCCAGCAGCTCCGAAGGGCTTTTCGACACTGAAGCTTTCTTT
TRBV28	.	TRBD2	TRBJ2-3	CASTRKRDPTDTQYF	TGTGCCAGCACTCGAAAGCGGGACCCCACAGATACGCAGTATTTT
TRBV5-1	.	TRBD2	TRBJ2-7	CATSPGTSGRAHEQYF	TGCGCCACCAGTCCCGGGACTAGCGGGAGGGCCCACGAGCAGTACTTC
TRBV6-5	many	.	TRBJ2-2	CASSYRDNTGELFF	TGTGCCAGCAGTTACCGGGACAACACCGGGGAGCTGTTTTTT
TRBV10-3	few	TRBD2	TRBJ2-1	CAIRGAASGSYNEQFF	TGTGCCATCCGTGGTGCTGCTAGCGGGAGTTACAATGAGCAGTTCTTC
TRBV4-2	few	.	TRBJ2-5	CASSQGIAEQETQYF	TGTGCCAGCAGCCAAGGGATTGCAGAACAAGAGACCCAGTACTTC
TRBV20-1	.	TRBD1	TRBJ2-4	CSARPGQGQNIQYF	TGCAGTGCTCGGCCGGGACAGGGCCAAAACATTCAGTACTTC
TRBV6-1	.	TRBD2	TRBJ2-3	CASRINRGSPDTQYF	TGTGCCAGCAGGATTAATCGCGGGAGTCCAGATACGCAGTATTTC
TRBV28	many	.	TRBJ2-7	CASGYEQYF	TGTGCCAGCGGCTACGAGCAGTACTTC
TRBV29-1	.	.	TRBJ2-1	CSVGGEVTYNEQFF	TGCAGCGTTGGAGGGGAGGTAACCTACAATGAGCAGTTCTTC
TRBV7-2	.	.	TRBJ1-2	CASSLKRGAGSYTF	TGTGCCAGCAGCTTAAAACGGGGAGCGGGCAGCTACACCTTC
TRBV20-1	.	.	TRBJ2-5	CSASGTPEETQYF	TGCAGTGCTAGCGGGACCCCGGAGGAGACCCAGTACTTC
TRBV20-1	.	TRBD2	TRBJ2-1	CSARPGRYNEQFF	TGCAGTGCTAGACCCGGGAGGTACAATGAGCAGTTCTTC
TRBV27	.	.	TRBJ1-6	CASSSNRDSPLHF	TGTGCCAGCAGTTCAAACAGGGATTCACCCCTCCACTTT
TRBV6-2/TRBV6-3	.	TRBD2	TRBJ2-7	CASSRRGLAGGLGSYEQYF	TGTGCCAGCAGTCGACGGGGGCTAGCGGGAGGTTTAGGGTCCTACGAGCAGTACTTC
TRBV20-1	.	TRBD1	TRBJ2-1	CSATGQGGEQFF	TGCAGTGCTACCGGACAGGGTGGTGAGCAGTTCTTC
TRBV9	.	.	TRBJ2-5	CASSVASGRQETQYF	TGTGCCAGCAGCGTAGCTTCGGGGCGGCAAGAGACCCAGTACTTC
TRBV7-8	few	.	TRBJ2-7	CASSLTGLMSSYEQYF	TGTGCCAGCAGCTTAACCGGGCTTATGAGCTCCTACGAGCAGTACTTC
TRBV7-3	few	.	TRBJ1-2	CASSLLGGANYGYTF	TGTGCCAGCAGCCTCCTGGGGGGAGCTAACTATGGCTACACCTTC
TRBV20-1	few	.	TRBJ2-1	CSARQWEYEQFF	TGCAGTGCTAGACAATGGGAGTATGAGCAGTTCTTC
TRBV6-1	.	.	TRBJ2-7	CASGIGPVYEQYF	TGTGCCAGCGGTATAGGGCCAGTCTACGAGCAGTACTTC
TRBV5-1	.	.	TRBJ2-1	CASSLSLALYNEQFF	TGCGCCAGCAGCTTGTCGCTAGCCCTATACAATGAGCAGTTCTTC
TRBV20-1	few	.	TRBJ2-7	CSASRGYEQYF	TGCAGTGCTAGTCGGGGGTACGAGCAGTACTTC
TRBV20-1	.	.	TRBJ2-5	CSARDLARQETQYF	TGCAGTGCTAGAGATCTAGCTAGACAAGAGACCCAGTACTTC
TRBV27	few	.	TRBJ2-5	CASSSAMGQETQYF	TGTGCCAGCAGTTCAGCTATGGGTCAGGAGACCCAGTACTTC
TRBV5-1	.	.	TRBJ2-3	CASSLVVDSTDTQYF	TGCGCCAGCAGCTTGGTTGTCGACTCCACAGATACGCAGTATTTT
TRBV5-6	.	.	TRBJ1-2	CASSVKSQGHGYTF	TGTGCCAGCAGCGTCAAATCACAGGGTCATGGCTACACCTTC
TRBV4-1	.	TRBD1	TRBJ1-5	CASSQVSGQGYQPQHF	TGCGCCAGCAGCCAAGTTTCGGGACAGGGTTATCAGCCCCAGCATTTT
TRBV12-3/TRBV12-4	.	.	TRBJ1-2	CASSFMRLSDGYTF	TGTGCCAGCAGTTTCATGCGACTATCGGATGGCTACACCTTC
TRBV29-1	few	.	TRBJ2-7	CSVVRGGYEQYF	TGCAGCGTTGTGAGGGGGGGGTACGAGCAGTACTTC
TRBV5-1	.	TRBD1	TRBJ1-2	CASSLAGGDRGYGYTF	TGCGCCAGCAGCTTGGCCGGAGGTGACAGGGGCTATGGCTACACCTTC
TRBV12-3/TRBV12-4	many	.	TRBJ2-1	CASNRVWDNEQFF	TGTGCCAGCAATAGGGTGTGGGACAATGAGCAGTTCTTC